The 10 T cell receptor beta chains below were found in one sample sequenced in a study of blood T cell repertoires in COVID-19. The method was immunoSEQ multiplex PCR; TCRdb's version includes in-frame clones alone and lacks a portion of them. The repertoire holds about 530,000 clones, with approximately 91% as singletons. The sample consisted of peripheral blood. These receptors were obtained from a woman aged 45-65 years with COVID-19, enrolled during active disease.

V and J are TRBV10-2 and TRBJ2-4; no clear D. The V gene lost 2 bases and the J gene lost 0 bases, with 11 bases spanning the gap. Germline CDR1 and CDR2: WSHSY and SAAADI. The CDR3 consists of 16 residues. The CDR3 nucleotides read TGCGCCAGCAGTGAGCGGCGGAATCTAGCCAAAAACATTCAGTACTTC. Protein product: CASSERRNLAKNIQYF.

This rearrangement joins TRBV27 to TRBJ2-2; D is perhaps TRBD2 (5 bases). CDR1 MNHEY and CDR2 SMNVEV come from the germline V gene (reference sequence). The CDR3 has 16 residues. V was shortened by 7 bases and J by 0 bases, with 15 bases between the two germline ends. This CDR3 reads CASTPGERPNTGELFF. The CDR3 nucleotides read TGTGCCAGCACCCCTGGGGAGCGGCCGAACACCGGGGAGCTGTTTTTT.

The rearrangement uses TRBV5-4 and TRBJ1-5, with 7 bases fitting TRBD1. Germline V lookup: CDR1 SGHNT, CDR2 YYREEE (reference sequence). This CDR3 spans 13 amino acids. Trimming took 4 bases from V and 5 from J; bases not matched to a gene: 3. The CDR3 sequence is CASSPGQDQPQHF. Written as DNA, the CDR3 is TGTGCCAGCAGCCCTGGACAGGATCAGCCCCAGCATTTT.

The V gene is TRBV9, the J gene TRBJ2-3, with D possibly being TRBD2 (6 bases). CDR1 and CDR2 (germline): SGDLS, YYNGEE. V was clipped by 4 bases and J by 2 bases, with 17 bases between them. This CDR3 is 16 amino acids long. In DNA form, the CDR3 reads TGTGCCAGCAGCTCCCGGGGGACTTCTCACACAGATACGCAGTATTTT. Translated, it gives CASSSRGTSHTDTQYF.

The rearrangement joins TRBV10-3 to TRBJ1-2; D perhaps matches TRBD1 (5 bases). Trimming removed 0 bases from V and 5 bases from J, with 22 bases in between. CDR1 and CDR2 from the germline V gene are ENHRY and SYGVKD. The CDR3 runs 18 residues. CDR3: CAISESTQIKGLKYGYTF. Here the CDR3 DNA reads TGTGCCATCAGTGAGTCGACTCAAATAAAGGGACTAAAATATGGCTACACCTTC.

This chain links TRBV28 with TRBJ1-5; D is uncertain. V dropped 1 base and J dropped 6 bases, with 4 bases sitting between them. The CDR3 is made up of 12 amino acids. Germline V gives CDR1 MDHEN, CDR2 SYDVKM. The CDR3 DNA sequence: TGTGCCAGCAGTTTATATAGTCAGCCCCAGCATTTT. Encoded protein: CASSLYSQPQHF.

CDR3 residues: CASSPTDSGNTIYF. The CDR3 DNA follows: TGCGCCAGCAGCCCGACAGACTCTGGAAACACCATATATTTT. The chain combines TRBV5-1 with TRBJ1-3; maybe TRBD1 (5 bases). Per the germline V gene, CDR1 is SGHRS and CDR2 is YFSETQ. The CDR3 contains 14 residues. The V gene lost 4 bases and the J gene lost 0 bases, with 8 bases spanning the gap.

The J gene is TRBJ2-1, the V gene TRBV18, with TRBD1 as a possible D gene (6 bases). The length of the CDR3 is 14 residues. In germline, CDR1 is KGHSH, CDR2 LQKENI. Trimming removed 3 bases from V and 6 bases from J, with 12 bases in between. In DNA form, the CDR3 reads TGTGCCAGCTCACCGATGACAGGCAGCAATGAGCAGTTCTTC. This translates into CASSPMTGSNEQFF.

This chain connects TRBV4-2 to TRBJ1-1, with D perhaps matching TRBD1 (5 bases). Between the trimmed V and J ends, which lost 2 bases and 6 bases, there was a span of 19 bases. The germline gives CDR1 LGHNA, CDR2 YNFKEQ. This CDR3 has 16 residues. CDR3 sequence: CASSQTSGTRGPEAFF. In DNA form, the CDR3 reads TGTGCCAGCAGCCAAACCTCCGGGACTAGGGGACCTGAAGCTTTCTTT.

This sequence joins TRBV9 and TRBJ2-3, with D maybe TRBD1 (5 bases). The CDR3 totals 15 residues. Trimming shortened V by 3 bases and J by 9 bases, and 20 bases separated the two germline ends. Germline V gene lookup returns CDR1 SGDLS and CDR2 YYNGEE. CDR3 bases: TGTGCCAGCAGCGGGGGAATAACAGGCACGGGCACGCAGTATTTT. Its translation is CASSGGITGTGTQYF.